This TCR beta chain came from a study of T cells after yellow fever vaccination. Trimming removed 6 bases from V and 5 bases from J, with 14 bases in between. The CDR3 extends over 13 amino acids. The germline V gene encodes CDR1 DFQATT and CDR2 SNEGSKA (reference sequence). This clonotype was seen many times. TCRdb analysed the 5' RACE reads with MiXCR anew, one entry per CDR3 protein. The sample holds 120,000 or so distinct CDR3 sequences, about 8.4% seen once. The sample was CD8+ T cells sorted from PBMCs, taken on the day of the yellow fever booster vaccination. This chain uses TRBV20-1 with TRBJ2-1; D could derive from TRBD1 or TRBD2 (5 bases each). This TCR was sampled from a man aged 18-30 years who received the YFV17D yellow fever vaccine. CDR3 residues: CSAPGTHNNEQFF. The CDR3 nucleotides are TGCAGTGCCCCCGGGACGCATAACAATGAGCAGTTCTTC.